These 30 T cell receptor beta chains were all obtained from the same sample, sequenced in a study of control samples from healthy donors and cancer patients (TCRdb year 2020). Library generation was performed with the immunoSEQ multiplex PCR assay. TCRdb took this table from immuneACCESS and kept in-frame rearrangements with V and J called. Such tables lack part of the clones; where checked against another copy, unresolved V genes explain under half of the gap, and the rest is unexplained. The sample has more than 95,000 clones on record, 85% to 90% of them singletons. Of the sample, around 1.1% is held by the ten largest clones. The sample comprised PBMCs. The receptors were sampled from a woman aged 50 to 65 with colorectal cancer.

The rearrangement uses TRBV7-6 and TRBJ2-6, with D unclear. The CDR3 is 17 amino acids. V gave up 5 bases and J gave up 1 base, with 15 bases separating them. CDR1 and CDR2 (germline): SGHVS, FNYEAQ. CDR3: CASSQKVIGSGANVLTF. CDR3 bases: TGTGCCAGCAGCCAGAAGGTGATTGGGTCTGGGGCCAACGTCCTGACTTTC.

This clone has just one count. The chain couples TRBV6-4 to TRBJ2-2, with unresolved D. Germline V gene lookup returns CDR1 MRHNA and CDR2 SNTAGT. Trimming shortened V by 8 bases and J by 5 bases, and 12 bases separated the two germline ends. The CDR3 runs 13 residues. Here the CDR3 DNA reads TGTGCCAGCTCTGGGTCCGGTACCGGGGAGCTGTTTTTT. The encoded protein is CASSGSGTGELFF.

The chain combines TRBV4-2 with TRBJ2-1; TRBD2 might be the D (6 bases). The CDR3 contains 15 residues. Trimming took off 1 base at V and 4 bases at J, with 11 bases between the two ends. Looked up from germline, CDR1 is LGHNA and CDR2 is YNFKEQ. The CDR3 region has the DNA TGTGCCAGCAGCCAAGTGGGGCGGGGTTACAATGAGCAGTTCTTC. The encoded protein is CASSQVGRGYNEQFF.

This chain uses TRBV5-1 with TRBJ2-1, with 7 bases that match TRBD1. CDR3 size: 15 residues. J was trimmed by 4 bases and V by 7 bases; bases with no gene match: 11. Germline V CDR1 and CDR2: SGHRS, YFSETQ. The CDR3 spells CASYTRDRYYNEQFF. In DNA, the CDR3 is TGCGCCAGCTATACCCGGGACAGATATTACAATGAGCAGTTCTTC.

The chain is built from TRBV5-1 and TRBJ1-4; D call uncertain. The length of the CDR3 is 13 residues. CDR1 and CDR2 (germline): SGHRS, YFSETQ. The V and J ends lost 4 bases and 4 bases respectively, with 8 bases between them. CDR3 in amino acids: CASSTDHNEKLFF. The DNA for the CDR3 is TGCGCCAGCAGCACGGACCATAATGAAAAACTGTTTTTT.

The chain employs TRBV27 and TRBJ2-1; the D gene is possibly TRBD2 (5 bases). Trimming cost V 3 bases and J 8 bases, with 17 bases left between them. The CDR3 has 15 residues. Germline loops: CDR1 MNHEY, CDR2 SMNVEV (reference sequence). CDR3 region: CASSLQLSNGDEQFF. The CDR3 region has the DNA TGTGCCAGCAGTTTGCAGCTCTCGAACGGGGATGAGCAGTTCTTC.

The chain carries TRBV4-1 and TRBJ2-1; possible D gene TRBD2, 6 bases. The V gene lost 0 bases and the J gene lost 6 bases, with 12 bases spanning the gap. Germline CDR1 is MGHRA and CDR2 is YSYEKL. This CDR3 is built from 15 residues. The CDR3 nucleotides are TGCGCCAGCAGCCAAGACCGGGCGGGGTTCAATGAGCAGTTCTTC. This gives the protein CASSQDRAGFNEQFF.

The chain has TRBV18 and TRBJ1-1, with D possibly matching TRBD1 (6 bases). The CDR3 runs 14 residues. The V gene lost 6 bases and the J gene lost 0 bases, with 11 bases spanning the gap. The V gene's germline CDR1 is KGHSH and CDR2 LQKENI. CDR3 nucleotides: TGTGCCAGCTCGGAGGGGGACATGAACACTGAAGCTTTCTTT. Translated, it gives CASSEGDMNTEAFF.

The J gene is TRBJ2-7, the V gene TRBV6-5; D is possibly TRBD2 (6 bases). The CDR3 length is 15 residues. Germline lookup yields CDR1 MNHEY and CDR2 SVGAGI. V was shortened by 5 bases and J by 3 bases, with 17 bases between the two germline ends. The CDR3 here is CASSKSWDSNYEQYF. The DNA of the CDR3 is TGTGCCAGCAGTAAAAGTTGGGACTCAAACTACGAGCAGTACTTC.

The chain has TRBV9 and TRBJ2-2; D possibly corresponds to TRBD2 (6 bases). The V and J ends lost 2 bases and 7 bases respectively, with 12 bases between them. The germline gives CDR1 SGDLS, CDR2 YYNGEE. This CDR3 has 14 amino acids. CDR3 residues: CASSVWGVDGELFF. The CDR3 DNA reads TGTGCCAGCAGCGTTTGGGGGGTTGACGGGGAGCTGTTTTTT.

This clone was seen a handful of times. The sample contains more than one DNA sequence encoding this CDR3. The rearrangement links TRBV27 to TRBJ2-1; 8 bases match TRBD2. The V gene's germline CDR1 is MNHEY and CDR2 SMNVEV (reference sequence). V was pared by 2 bases and J by 2 bases, with 2 bases of the junction left unmatched. The CDR3 is 15 amino acids. The DNA for the CDR3 is TGTGCCAGCAGTTTAGGGGGACTAGCCTACAATGAGCAGTTCTTC. Encoded protein: CASSLGGLAYNEQFF.

The chain combines TRBV7-6 with TRBJ2-1; 11 bases are shared with TRBD2. Trimming took 5 bases from V and 9 from J; bases not matched to a gene: 3. Germline V gene sequence: CDR1 SGHVS, CDR2 FNYEAQ. This CDR3 has 13 amino acids. The CDR3 sequence is CASSRTSGSEQFF. CDR3 coding DNA: TGTGCCAGCAGCCGCACTAGCGGGAGTGAGCAGTTCTTC.

The chain carries TRBV7-2 and TRBJ2-3; 12 nucleotides agree with TRBD2. Trimming at V came to 3 bases and at J to 2 bases, leaving 3 bases not matched to a gene. The CDR3 covers 16 residues. From germline, CDR1 is SGHTA and CDR2 FQGNSA. The CDR3 coding sequence is TGTGCCAGCAGCTTCCTAGCGGGGGGGCCCACAGATACGCAGTATTTT. It specifies CASSFLAGGPTDTQYF.

The chain combines TRBV11-2 with TRBJ2-2, with D tentatively TRBD1 (5 bases). In germline, CDR1 is SGHAT, CDR2 FQNNGV. Trimming stripped 4 bases from V and 1 base from J, with 7 bases between. The CDR3 has 14 amino acids. This CDR3 reads CASSSGQNTGELFF. DNA for the CDR3: TGTGCCAGCAGCTCAGGACAGAACACCGGGGAGCTGTTTTTT.

V and J are TRBV11-2 and TRBJ1-2; no definite D call. Trimming stripped 2 bases from V and 13 bases from J, with 17 bases between. Per the germline V gene, CDR1 is SGHAT and CDR2 is FQNNGV. The CDR3 covers 13 residues. The CDR3: CASSLTMSGSITF. DNA for the CDR3: TGTGCCAGCAGCTTAACCATGTCCGGGTCGATCACCTTC.

V and J are TRBV15 and TRBJ2-2; D is perhaps TRBD2 (6 bases). CDR1 and CDR2 from the germline V gene are LNHNV and YYDKDF (reference sequence). The CDR3 loop spans 14 amino acids. V dropped 7 bases and J dropped 4 bases, with 13 bases sitting between them. CDR3 sequence: CATNAGRITGELFF. The CDR3 bases are TGTGCCACCAACGCGGGGAGGATCACCGGGGAGCTGTTTTTT. The whole variable domain, filled in from reference TRBV15 and TRBJ2-2, reads DAMVIQNPRYQVTQFGKPVTLSCSQTLNHNVMYWYQQKSSQAPKLLFHYYDKDFNNEADTPDNFQSRRPNTSFCFLDIRSPGLGDTAMYLCATNAGRITGELFFGEGSRLTVL.

The chain uses TRBV5-4 and TRBJ2-7; 8 nucleotides match TRBD1. V shed 4 bases and J 4 bases; nucleotides not matched to a gene: 1. The CDR3 consists of 12 residues. CDR1 and CDR2 from the germline V gene are SGHNT and YYREEE (reference sequence). CDR3 region: CASSDRGYEQYF. DNA of the CDR3: TGTGCCAGCAGCGACAGGGGTTACGAGCAGTACTTC.

This clone was seen a handful of times. The V gene is TRBV29-1, the J gene TRBJ1-1; D not resolved. The CDR3 runs to 14 residues. The V gene's germline CDR1 is SQVTM and CDR2 ANQGSEA. The germline V and J ends were trimmed by 6 bases and 5 bases, with 19 bases remaining between them. Here the CDR3 DNA reads TGCAGCGTCCAGCGACGTTCAGAGAGAACTGAAGCTTTCTTT. Translated, it gives CSVQRRSERTEAFF.

The chain joins TRBV10-3 to TRBJ2-3; D is unresolved. The V and J ends lost 4 bases and 5 bases respectively, with 7 bases between them. Germline CDR1 reads ENHRY; CDR2 reads SYGVKD. This CDR3 has 12 residues. The CDR3 DNA is TGTGCCATCAGTGGTTCGTTAGATACGCAGTATTTT. This translates into CAISGSLDTQYF.

The chain uses TRBV13 and TRBJ2-1, with D uncertain. The CDR3 is 12 amino acids. Trimming cost V 1 base and J 8 bases, with 6 bases left between them. Germline V gene data show CDR1 as PRHDT and CDR2 as FYEKMQ (reference sequence). CDR3 protein: CASSLDEDEQFF. The CDR3 nucleotides are TGTGCCAGCAGCTTAGACGAAGATGAGCAGTTCTTC.

The chain couples TRBV5-1 to TRBJ2-1, with D uncertain. There are 15 residues in the CDR3. The V gene's germline CDR1 is SGHRS and CDR2 YFSETQ. V was cut by 4 bases and J by 0 bases, with 11 bases left in between. The CDR3 DNA follows: TGCGCCAGCAGCCTAAAAATAAGCTCCTACAATGAGCAGTTCTTC. Encoded protein: CASSLKISSYNEQFF.

This clone was seen only once. This chain uses TRBV11-3 with TRBJ2-2; 8 nucleotides align to TRBD2. Per germline, CDR1 SGHNT and CDR2 YENEEA. The CDR3 consists of 15 residues. J was trimmed by 6 bases and V by 5 bases; bases with no gene match: 8. In DNA, the CDR3 is TGTGCCAGCAGCCCGGGACTAGGAAGTTCCGGGGAGCTGTTTTTT. This codes for CASSPGLGSSGELFF.

J is TRBJ1-4 and V is TRBV27; D gene ambiguous. Germline V gene data show CDR1 as MNHEY and CDR2 as SMNVEV (reference sequence). This CDR3 is built from 15 residues. V was pared by 2 bases and J by 0 bases, with 7 bases between. CDR3 amino acids: CASSLSKATNEKLFF. CDR3 DNA sequence: TGTGCCAGCAGTTTAAGCAAGGCAACTAATGAAAAACTGTTTTTT. Supplemented by reference TRBV27 and TRBJ1-4, the full variable domain reads EAQVTQNPRYLITVTGKKLTVTCSQNMNHEYMSWYRQDPGLGLRQIYYSMNVEVTDKGDVPEGYKVSRKEKRNFPLILESPSPNQTSLYFCASSLSKATNEKLFFGSGTQLSVL.

The gene calls are TRBV20-1 and TRBJ1-2, with D perhaps matching TRBD1 (6 bases). V was pared by 3 bases and J by 6 bases, with 17 bases between. Germline V lookup: CDR1 DFQATT, CDR2 SNEGSKA (reference sequence). The CDR3 extends over 14 amino acids. The CDR3 DNA reads TGCAGTGCTAGTTATAGGTCAGGGGCACATGGCTACACCTTC. Encoded protein: CSASYRSGAHGYTF.

The J gene is TRBJ2-5, the V gene TRBV12-3 or TRBV12-4, with no clear D. There are 13 residues in the CDR3. V lost 3 bases, J lost 5 bases, and 10 bases lay in between. CDR3 sequence reads: CASSFSLLETQYF. The CDR3 bases are TGTGCCAGCAGTTTCTCTCTTTTGGAGACCCAGTACTTC.

This clone has a single count. The V and J genes are TRBV5-1 and TRBJ2-3; tentatively, D is TRBD2 (7 bases). From germline, CDR1 is SGHRS and CDR2 YFSETQ. The CDR3 runs to 17 residues. V lost 0 bases and J lost 4, with 18 bases in between. CDR3 sequence reads: CASSLDGRGAGADTQYF. The CDR3 DNA reads as TGCGCCAGCAGCTTGGATGGACGGGGGGCAGGCGCAGATACGCAGTATTTT.

This chain joins TRBV6-2 or TRBV6-3 and TRBJ2-2; the match to TRBD1 covers 7 bases. Germline CDR1 MNHEY, CDR2 SVGEGT. V was pared by 5 bases and J by 8 bases, with 8 bases of the junction left unmatched. The CDR3 covers 14 residues. The CDR3 reads CASSKTGWEGELFF. CDR3 sequence (DNA): TGTGCCAGCAGTAAGACAGGGTGGGAAGGGGAGCTGTTTTTT.

The chain employs TRBV5-1 and TRBJ2-3, with 8 positions matching TRBD1. V was clipped by 0 bases and J by 2 bases; unmatched bases: 5. CDR1 is SGHRS and CDR2 is YFSETQ in the germline V gene. There are 16 residues in the CDR3. The CDR3 here is CASSLGRDRSTDTQYF. CDR3 nucleotides: TGCGCCAGCAGCTTGGGTCGGGACAGGTCCACAGATACGCAGTATTTT.

This chain connects TRBV7-6 to TRBJ1-5, with a weak D call TRBD1 (5 bases). The CDR3 loop spans 13 amino acids. Germline V gene lookup returns CDR1 SGHVS and CDR2 FNYEAQ. Trimming took 2 bases from V and 5 from J, leaving 7 bases between them. CDR3 loop: CASSLFRDQPQHF. CDR3 nucleotide sequence: TGTGCCAGCAGCTTATTCAGGGATCAGCCCCAGCATTTT.

The CDR3 sequence is CASSLLTGGRDEQYF. The CDR3 region has the DNA TGTGCCAGCAGCCTCTTAACAGGGGGTCGGGACGAGCAGTACTTC. The rearrangement links TRBV3-1 (or the pseudogene TRBV3-2) to TRBJ2-7, with 8 positions matching TRBD1. Germline V gene lookup returns CDR1 LGHDT and CDR2 YNNKEL (reference sequence). After removal of 4 bases from V and 5 bases from J, the junction contained 10 bases not matched to a gene. The CDR3 runs to 15 residues.